The clone carrying this T cell receptor (beta chain) was seen just once. V lost 1 base to trimming and J lost 2 bases; unmatched junction nucleotides: 2. The CDR3 totals 15 residues. Germline-derived CDR1 and CDR2 are MNHNS and SASEGT. Only in-frame clones appear in the TCRdb table, and some are missing; sequencing was by immunoSEQ multiplex PCR. The table records about 2.5 million clones, roughly 90% of them present only once. The entry originates in a study of shared clonotypes between healthy human individuals. The receptor comes from a man aged 18 to 29 in good health. Some clones in this sample may be carry-over from other donors' samples. The chain is built from TRBV6-1 and TRBJ1-5, with TRBD1 matching 7 bases. What was sequenced was naive CD4+ T cells from PBMCs. Subset of the sample: CD45RA+ positively selected. As DNA, the CDR3 is TGTGCCAGCAGTGAAGGGACAGGTCGCAATCAGCCCCAGCATTTT. Translated, it gives CASSEGTGRNQPQHF.